The clone carrying this T cell receptor beta chain turned up a few times. As yet, its antigen is unknown. Time point here: longitudinal time-point 3. This specimen belongs to a study of neurological immune-mediated disorders. Germline loops: CDR1 SGHRS, CDR2 YFSETQ. CDR3 length: 14 amino acids. The junction had 5 bases not matched to a gene; V was cut back by 6 bases and J by 3 bases. Notes on the study in general: Multiple sclerosis was found to have the least TCR clonal expansion, below healthy controls, and HTLV-1-associated myelopathy the most. Subjects shared no identical expanded-clone CDR3 amino acid sequences, suggesting private TCR-beta repertoires in all groups.

5'RACE generated cDNA with 10-nucleotide random UMIs. Sequencing runs each generated in excess of 180 million TCR-beta sequences derived from 15-18 subjects. TCRdb redid the calling of the 5' RACE reads with MiXCR, one entry per CDR3 protein. Here the sample spans about 50,000 distinct CDR3 sequences, about 8% being singletons. This TCR was sampled from a woman aged 35 to 49 in good health. The specimen was PBMCs. V gene TRBV5-1 combines with J gene TRBJ2-1; 8 bases align to TRBD1. CDR3 sequence: CASNKQGVYNEQFF. The CDR3 bases are TGCGCCAGCAACAAACAGGGGGTCTACAATGAGCAGTTCTTC.